What follows are 17 T cell receptor beta chains derived from one specimen sequenced in a study of CD8 T cells in ankylosing spondylitis. MiXCR, applied by TCRdb to the 5' RACE reads, yields one record per CDR3 protein. This sample carries approximately 260,000 distinct CDR3 sequences, about 20% of them seen once, and the ten largest clones take around 30%. The sequenced sample was blood, either unsorted or a sorted T cell fraction (not recorded which). All receptors come from a male donor with ankylosing spondylitis or in good health (not recorded which).

The rearrangement links TRBV12-3 or TRBV12-4 to TRBJ2-7, with a possible D match to TRBD1 (5 bases). Trimming removed 6 bases from V and 4 bases from J, with 13 bases in between. The CDR3 runs to 13 residues. DNA for the CDR3: TGTGCCAGCAGCCCGACAGTGGGGTACGAGCAGTACTTC. The encoded protein is CASSPTVGYEQYF.

This clonotype was picked up a small number of times. The V and J genes are TRBV11-2 and TRBJ2-1; 11 bases line up with TRBD1. This CDR3 has 17 residues. V dropped 1 base and J dropped 2; count of bases not matched to a gene: 4. Germline values: CDR1 SGHAT, CDR2 FQNNGV. The CDR3 DNA reads TGTGCCAGCAGCTTAGTTTTGGGACAGGGGGCCTACAATGAGCAGTTCTTC. It yields the protein CASSLVLGQGAYNEQFF.

The rearrangement links TRBV12-3 or TRBV12-4 to TRBJ2-3; perhaps TRBD2 as D (6 bases). The CDR3 loop spans 13 amino acids. V was pared by 2 bases and J by 9 bases, with 12 bases between. CDR3 amino acids: CASSLFGRRTQYF. In DNA form, the CDR3 reads TGTGCCAGCAGTTTATTTGGGAGGCGGACGCAGTATTTT.

This clonotype came up many times. The V and J genes are TRBV6-1 and TRBJ2-5; D is unclear. V gave up 6 bases and J gave up 2 bases, with 13 bases separating them. The germline CDR1 and CDR2 sequences are MNHNS and SASEGT. CDR3 length: 14 residues. CDR3 protein: CASRATLLQETQYF. In DNA, the CDR3 is TGTGCCAGCAGGGCGACTTTACTTCAAGAGACCCAGTACTTC.

As for this clonotype: Just one base apart from a much larger clone, this may be a read error. The rearrangement uses TRBV4-3 and TRBJ2-4; TRBD2 matches 9 bases. There are 18 residues in the CDR3. The V gene's germline CDR1 is LGHNA and CDR2 YSLEER. Written as DNA, the CDR3 is TGCGCCAGCAGCCTCAAGTGGGCGGGAGGGAGAACCAAAAGCATTCAGTACTTC. As protein: CASSLKWAGGRTKSIQYF.

The chain joins TRBV4-1 to TRBJ2-1; either TRBD1 or TRBD2 may supply D (6 bases each). The CDR3 consists of 15 residues. Trimming shortened V by 5 bases and J by 0 bases, and 11 bases separated the two germline ends. Germline V lookup: CDR1 MGHRA, CDR2 YSYEKL. The CDR3 region is CASSTRGLSYNEQFF. The CDR3 DNA sequence: TGCGCCAGCAGCACCCGGGGGCTCTCCTACAATGAGCAGTTCTTC.

The chain has TRBV5-1 and TRBJ2-3; D unclear. The germline V gene has CDR1 SGHRS and CDR2 YFSETQ. V lost 3 bases and J 4 bases, leaving 9 bases between the germline ends. The length of the CDR3 is 13 residues. CDR3 bases: TGCGCCAGCAGCTCCGAAATTTCAGATACGCAGTATTTT. Protein product: CASSSEISDTQYF.

This clonotype was found a few times. The V gene is TRBV7-9, the J gene TRBJ2-7, with a tentative D call TRBD2 (6 bases). The ends were cut back, 1 base at V and 3 bases at J, with 13 bases in the middle. Germline V CDR1 and CDR2: SEHNR, FQNEAQ (reference sequence). There are 15 residues in the CDR3. CDR3 protein: CASSLDLAAGYEQYF. The CDR3 DNA is TGTGCCAGCAGCTTAGATCTAGCAGCGGGCTACGAGCAGTACTTC.

The chain uses TRBV9 and TRBJ2-1; 8 nucleotides align to TRBD1. The junction had 9 bases not matched to a gene; V was cut back by 0 bases and J by 4 bases. This CDR3 spans 17 amino acids. Germline lookup yields CDR1 SGDLS and CDR2 YYNGEE. The CDR3 region has the DNA TGTGCCAGCAGCGTAGGGGACAGGCACCATCAGTACAATGAGCAGTTCTTC. It codes for CASSVGDRHHQYNEQFF.

The chain uses TRBV27 and TRBJ2-2, with a tentative D call TRBD2 (5 bases). The ends were cut back, 5 bases at V and 1 base at J, with 14 bases in the middle. This CDR3 spans 16 amino acids. Germline CDR1 MNHEY, CDR2 SMNVEV (reference sequence). The CDR3 nucleotides read TGTGCCAGCAGTAGCCGCCAGCGGCTGAACACCGGGGAGCTGTTTTTT. Protein product: CASSSRQRLNTGELFF.

This chain links TRBV20-1 with TRBJ2-7; 8 positions agree with TRBD1. The J segment lost 5 bases and the V segment lost 3 bases, leaving 9 bases of the junction unmatched. Germline values: CDR1 DFQATT, CDR2 SNEGSKA (reference sequence). The CDR3 extends over 14 amino acids. CDR3: CSARDREYLHEQYF. The DNA of the CDR3 is TGCAGTGCTAGGGACAGGGAATACCTCCACGAGCAGTACTTC.

This clonotype has more than one count but fewer than ten. The V gene is TRBV5-1, the J gene TRBJ2-7; perhaps TRBD2 as D (5 bases). Trimming left V 5 bases short and J 4 bases short, with 13 bases between. Germline values: CDR1 SGHRS, CDR2 YFSETQ. The CDR3 consists of 13 residues. This CDR3 reads CASRSRGGYEQYF. For the CDR3, the DNA is TGCGCCAGCAGGAGCCGAGGCGGGTACGAGCAGTACTTC. Full variable domain (outside the CDR3, taken from reference TRBV5-1 and TRBJ2-7): KAGVTQTPRYLIKTRGQQVTLSCSPISGHRSVSWYQQTPGQGLQFLFEYFSETQRNKGNFPGRFSGRQFSNSRSEMNVSTLELGDSALYLCASRSRGGYEQYFGPGTRLTVT.

The chain has TRBV5-1 and TRBJ1-2; D unresolved. V gave up 4 bases and J gave up 7 bases, with 8 bases separating them. From germline, CDR1 is SGHRS and CDR2 YFSETQ. The CDR3 length is 11 residues. The chain's CDR3 is CASSGGTGYTF. The CDR3, as DNA: TGCGCCAGCAGCGGCGGTACTGGCTACACCTTC.

This chain links TRBV19 with TRBJ2-1, with D perhaps matching TRBD1 or TRBD2 (5 bases each). The germline V gene encodes CDR1 LNHDA and CDR2 SQIVND (reference sequence). This CDR3 is 17 amino acids long. Trimming shortened V by 1 base and J by 1 base, and 14 bases separated the two germline ends. Here the CDR3 reads CASSIGLGVNSYNEQFF. The CDR3 coding sequence is TGTGCCAGTAGTATAGGTCTGGGGGTCAATTCCTACAATGAGCAGTTCTTC.

The rearrangement joins TRBV6-4 to TRBJ1-5; 8 nucleotides align to TRBD1. Germline-derived CDR1 and CDR2 are MRHNA and SNTAGT. The CDR3 covers 13 residues. The ends lost 9 bases at V and 2 bases at J; junction bases unmatched: 3. The CDR3 protein is CARTGDGNQPQHF. The CDR3 bases are TGTGCCAGGACAGGGGACGGCAATCAGCCCCAGCATTTT.

This clonotype turned up a few times. The chain recombines TRBV29-1 with TRBJ2-2; a weak D match, TRBD1 (6 bases). Germline CDR1 and CDR2: SQVTM and ANQGSEA. V lost 4 bases and J 1 base, leaving 10 bases between the germline ends. The CDR3 is 14 amino acids. Written as DNA, the CDR3 is TGCAGCGTTGCAGGGGTAAGGAACACCGGGGAGCTGTTTTTT. This translates into CSVAGVRNTGELFF.

This clonotype was seen a handful of times. The rearrangement uses TRBV7-9 and TRBJ2-2, with D perhaps TRBD2 (6 bases). Trimming cost V 1 base and J 3 bases, with 12 bases left between them. Germline assignment: CDR1 SEHNR and CDR2 FQNEAQ (reference sequence). The CDR3 runs 16 residues. For the CDR3, the DNA is TGTGCCAGCAGCTTAGGGGGACTTACCTACACCGGGGAGCTGTTTTTT. Encoded protein: CASSLGGLTYTGELFF.